The rows below give T cell receptor beta chains drawn from one sample of a study of metastatic and nonmetastatic thyroid tumors. TCRdb re-called clones via MiXCR from the PCR reads. In the table there are a few thousand clones, more than 20% of which are singletons. Sequencing input: tumor tissue. The receptor set was obtained from a male donor with papillary thyroid cancer or a benign thyroid nodule (not recorded which). Some clones in this sample may be carry-over from other donors' samples. Each CDR3 is given with its conserved first and last residue. D genes are given only for firm matches. Where a row states a size, it is once, few, many or the class of an expanded clone; other rows omit it.

d_gene,abundance,j_gene,v_gene,CDR3nt,CDR3aa
NA,NA,TRBJ1-1,TRBV7-2,TGTGCCAGCAGCTTAGAATTTGGAGGGAACACTGAAGCTTTCTTT,CASSLEFGGNTEAFF
TRBD2,many,TRBJ2-1,TRBV19,TGTGCCAGTGGGGGGGGTAATAGCGGGAGTTCCTACAATGAGCAGTTCTTC,CASGGGNSGSSYNEQFF
NA,few,TRBJ1-2,TRBV27,TGTGCCAGCAGTTCTCCGGGACTCAACTATGGCTACACCTTC,CASSSPGLNYGYTF
NA,NA,TRBJ2-5,TRBV19,TGTGCCAGTAGTCTGGGATATGGGGAGACCCAGTACTTC,CASSLGYGETQYF
NA,NA,TRBJ2-5,TRBV15,TGTGCCACCAGCGACGTATCAGGAGAGACACAGTACTTC,CATSDVSGETQYF
NA,many,TRBJ2-7,TRBV19,TGTGCCAGTAGCGGTTCCTACGAGCAGTACTTC,CASSGSYEQYF
TRBD1,few,TRBJ1-4,TRBV6-4,TGTGCCAGCAGTTCAAGGGACAGGGCGGGTGAAAAACTGTTTTTT,CASSSRDRAGEKLFF
NA,many,TRBJ1-3,TRBV12-3/TRBV12-4,TGTGCCAGCAGTTTAAGTCCGTGGGGCAGGTTCTCTGGAAACACCATATATTTT,CASSLSPWGRFSGNTIYF
TRBD1,medium-sized,TRBJ2-7,TRBV6-1,TGTGCCAGCAGTGAAGAGTACAGGGGAGCCTACGAGCAGTACTTC,CASSEEYRGAYEQYF
NA,many,TRBJ2-1,TRBV9,TGTGCCAGCAGCCCGGGACAAAAAACGTACAATGAGCAGTTCTTC,CASSPGQKTYNEQFF
TRBD1,large,TRBJ2-3,TRBV11-2,TGTGCCAGCAGCACCCGGACAGGGGGGGCCGATACGCAGTATTTT,CASSTRTGGADTQYF
TRBD1,many,TRBJ2-2,TRBV11-1,TGTGCCAGCAGCTCCCCTCCCGGGACAGGGGTGACCGGGGAGCTGTTTTTT,CASSSPPGTGVTGELFF
NA,NA,TRBJ2-7,TRBV12-3/TRBV12-4,TGTGCCAGCAGTCTTGGGCCCATTGGGGAGCAGTACTTC,CASSLGPIGEQYF
NA,medium-sized,TRBJ2-7,TRBV16,TGTGCCAGCAGCCCCCGAGGGCAAGAGCAGTACTTC,CASSPRGQEQYF
NA,few,TRBJ1-1,TRBV7-8,TGTGCCAGCAGCTCCGACAGGAGTGAAGCTTTCTTT,CASSSDRSEAFF
NA,NA,TRBJ1-6,TRBV27,TGTGCCAGCAGTTGGAACGGAGGTAATTCACCTCTCCACTTT,CASSWNGGNSPLHF